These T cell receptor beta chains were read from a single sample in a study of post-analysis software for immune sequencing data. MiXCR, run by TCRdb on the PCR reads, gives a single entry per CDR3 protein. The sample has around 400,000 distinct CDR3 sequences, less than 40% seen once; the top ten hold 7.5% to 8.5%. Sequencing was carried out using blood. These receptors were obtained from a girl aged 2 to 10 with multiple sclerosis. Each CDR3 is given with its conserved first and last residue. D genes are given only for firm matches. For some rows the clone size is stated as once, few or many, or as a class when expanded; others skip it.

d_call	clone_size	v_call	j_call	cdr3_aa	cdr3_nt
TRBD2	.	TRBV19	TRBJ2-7	CASSTGTSGLLYEQYF	TGTGCCAGTAGTACCGGGACTAGCGGACTACTTTACGAGCAGTACTTC
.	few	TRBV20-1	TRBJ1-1	CSARQTGTDTEAFF	TGCAGTGCTAGACAAACAGGGACGGACACTGAAGCTTTCTTT
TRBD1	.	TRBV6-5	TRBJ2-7	CASSYAGTGIYEQYF	TGTGCCAGCAGTTACGCCGGGACAGGGATCTACGAGCAGTACTTC
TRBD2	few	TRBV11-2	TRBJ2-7	CASSTRLAGTYEQYF	TGTGCCAGCAGCACCCGACTAGCGGGGACGTACGAGCAGTACTTC
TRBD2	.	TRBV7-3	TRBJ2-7	CASSSSSGSDEQYF	TGTGCCAGCAGCTCGAGTAGCGGGAGCGACGAGCAGTACTTC
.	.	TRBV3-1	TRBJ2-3	CASSQGWTRGLPRIAQYF	TGTGCCAGCAGCCAAGGCTGGACCAGAGGACTCCCTCGAATTGCGCAGTATTTT
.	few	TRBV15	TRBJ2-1	CATSRDQSGRDNEQFF	TGTGCCACCAGCAGAGATCAAAGCGGCAGAGACAATGAGCAGTTCTTC
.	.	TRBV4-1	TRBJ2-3	CASSPGFVTQYF	TGCGCCAGCAGTCCAGGGTTCGTTACGCAGTATTTT
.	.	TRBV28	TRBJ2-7	CASSEKGGYYEQYF	TGTGCCAGCAGCGAGAAAGGGGGATACTACGAGCAGTACTTC
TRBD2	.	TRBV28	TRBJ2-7	CASSLSGGLAGILSSYEQYF	TGTGCCAGCAGTTTGAGTGGGGGACTAGCGGGGATCCTTAGCTCCTACGAGCAGTACTTC
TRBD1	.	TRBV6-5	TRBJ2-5	CASSYQGQGFRETQYF	TGTGCCAGCAGTTACCAGGGACAGGGCTTTCGCGAGACCCAGTACTTC
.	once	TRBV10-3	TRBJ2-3	CAIRSGEPDTQYF	TGTGCCATCAGGTCAGGGGAGCCAGATACGCAGTATTTT
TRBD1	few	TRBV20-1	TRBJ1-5	CRGTGGHNQPQHF	TGCAGGGGGACAGGGGGCCATAATCAGCCCCAGCATTTT
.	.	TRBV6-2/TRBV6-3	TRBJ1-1	CASRNGLWAFF	TGTGCCAGCAGAAACGGCCTGTGGGCTTTCTTT
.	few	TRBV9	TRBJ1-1	CASSVEGWNTEAFF	TGTGCCAGCAGCGTAGAAGGTTGGAACACTGAAGCTTTCTTT
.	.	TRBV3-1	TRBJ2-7	CASSQGGWRNSYSYEQYF	TGTGCCAGCAGCCAAGGCGGTTGGCGGAACTCCTACTCCTACGAGCAGTACTTC
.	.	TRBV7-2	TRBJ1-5	CASSLALLSGQPQHF	TGTGCCAGCAGCTTAGCGCTTTTGTCGGGTCAGCCCCAGCATTTT
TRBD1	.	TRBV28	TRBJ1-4	CASSTYWTGVEEKLFF	TGTGCCAGCAGTACTTATTGGACAGGGGTGGAGGAAAAACTGTTTTTT
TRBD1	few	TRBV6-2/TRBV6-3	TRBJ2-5	CASSRQGLETQYF	TGTGCCAGCAGTCGACAGGGGTTGGAGACCCAGTACTTC
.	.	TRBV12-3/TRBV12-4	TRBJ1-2	CASSWAVRVATRYGYTF	TGTGCCAGCAGTTGGGCGGTGAGGGTGGCAACTAGGTATGGCTACACCTTC
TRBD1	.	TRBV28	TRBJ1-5	CASSTTGGPYSNQPQHF	TGTGCCAGCAGTACTACAGGGGGGCCTTATAGCAATCAGCCCCAGCATTTT
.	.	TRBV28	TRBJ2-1	CASRNRDSKADNEQFF	TGTGCCAGCAGAAACCGGGACTCAAAGGCCGACAATGAGCAGTTCTTC